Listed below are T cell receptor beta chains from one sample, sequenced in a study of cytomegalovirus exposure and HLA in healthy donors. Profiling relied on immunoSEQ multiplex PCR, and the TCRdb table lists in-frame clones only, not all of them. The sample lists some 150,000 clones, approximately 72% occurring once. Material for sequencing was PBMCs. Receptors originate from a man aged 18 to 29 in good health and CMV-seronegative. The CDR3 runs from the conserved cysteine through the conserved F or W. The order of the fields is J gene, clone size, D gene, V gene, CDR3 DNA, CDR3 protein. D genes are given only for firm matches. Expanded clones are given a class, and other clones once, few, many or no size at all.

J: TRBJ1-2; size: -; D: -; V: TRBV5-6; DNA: TGTGCCAGCAGCTTTGGGGGAGGCCCTGCCCCCCACTATGGCTACACCTTC; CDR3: CASSFGGGPAPHYGYTF
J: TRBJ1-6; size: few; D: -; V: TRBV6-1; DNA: TGTGCCAGCAGTGAGGCAGGGCATTCACCCCTCCACTTT; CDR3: CASSEAGHSPLHF
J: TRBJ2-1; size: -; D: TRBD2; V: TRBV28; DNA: TGTGCCAGCAGTTTATTAGCGGGGGGGCAGGGTGAGCAGTTCTTC; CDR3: CASSLLAGGQGEQFF
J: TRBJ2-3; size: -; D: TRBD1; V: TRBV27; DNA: TGTGCCAGCAGCCCCGGGACAGGGGGCATTACGCAGTATTTT; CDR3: CASSPGTGGITQYF
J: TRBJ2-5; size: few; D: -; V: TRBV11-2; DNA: TGTGCCAGCAGCTTTGACAGGGAGACCCAGTACTTC; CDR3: CASSFDRETQYF
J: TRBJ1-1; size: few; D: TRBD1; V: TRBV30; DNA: TGTGCCTGGAGCCCCGACAGGGGCACTGAAGCTTTCTTT; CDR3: CAWSPDRGTEAFF
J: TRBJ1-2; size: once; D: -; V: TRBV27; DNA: TGTGCCGTAGGGGCAGGTAACTATGGCTACACCTTC; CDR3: CAVGAGNYGYTF
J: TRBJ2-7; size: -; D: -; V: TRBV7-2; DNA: TGTGCCAGCAGCTTAGGCCACCTGGGGCCCCCCTACGAGCAGTACTTC; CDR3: CASSLGHLGPPYEQYF
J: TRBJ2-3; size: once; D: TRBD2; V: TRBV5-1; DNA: TGCGCCAGCAGCTTGCCCGAAGCGGGGGTGGCAGATACGCAGTATTTT; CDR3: CASSLPEAGVADTQYF
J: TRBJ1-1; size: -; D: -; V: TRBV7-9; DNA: TGTGCCAGCAGCGCCGAATCGGAGGGGATCCCTGGAGCTTTCTTT; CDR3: CASSAESEGIPGAFF
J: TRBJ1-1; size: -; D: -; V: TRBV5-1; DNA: TGCGCCAGCAGCTTGGATGGGAGCACTGAAGCTTTCTTT; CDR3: CASSLDGSTEAFF
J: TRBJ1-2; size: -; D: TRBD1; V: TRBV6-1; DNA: TGTGCCAGCAGTGAGAGGGACAGGGGGCTATTCTTTCTCGGCTACACCTTC; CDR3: CASSERDRGLFFLGYTF
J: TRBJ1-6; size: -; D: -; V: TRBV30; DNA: TGTGCCTGGACCCCGGGAGGGGTGCCTAATTCACCCCTCCACTTT; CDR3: CAWTPGGVPNSPLHF
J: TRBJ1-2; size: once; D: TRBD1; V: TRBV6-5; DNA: TGTGCCAGCTTCTCCGGACAGGAAAGCTATGGCTACACCTTC; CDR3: CASFSGQESYGYTF
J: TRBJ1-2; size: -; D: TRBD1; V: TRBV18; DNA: TGTGCCAGCCTGGGAGGGACAGGTCCCTATGGCTACACCTTC; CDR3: CASLGGTGPYGYTF
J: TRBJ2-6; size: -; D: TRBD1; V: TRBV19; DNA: TGTGCCAGTAGCTCGGGACAGGGGGCGGCTGGGGCCAACGTCCTGACTTTC; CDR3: CASSSGQGAAGANVLTF
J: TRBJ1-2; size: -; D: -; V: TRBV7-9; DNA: TGTGCCAGCACCCTTAGAGGGTGGAGGGATGGCTACACCTTC; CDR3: CASTLRGWRDGYTF
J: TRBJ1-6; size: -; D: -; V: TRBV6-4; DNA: TGTGCCAGCAGTGAGGGGGCCAATTCACCCCTCCACTTT; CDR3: CASSEGANSPLHF
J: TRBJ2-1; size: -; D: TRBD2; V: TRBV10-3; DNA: TGTGCCATCAGTGAGGCCACGGGGGGCTCCTACAATGAGCAGTTCTTC; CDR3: CAISEATGGSYNEQFF
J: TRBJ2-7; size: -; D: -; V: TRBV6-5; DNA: TGTGCCAGCAGTCGGAGCCCCATGTCCGAGCAGTACTTC; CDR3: CASSRSPMSEQYF
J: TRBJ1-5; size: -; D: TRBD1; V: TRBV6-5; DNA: TGTGCCAGCAGTTACGGACAGGGGCGCGATCAGCCCCAGCATTTT; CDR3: CASSYGQGRDQPQHF
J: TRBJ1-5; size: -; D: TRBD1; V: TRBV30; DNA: TGTGCCTGGATCATCCCCGTGTGGGGACAGGGGGGGGATAGCAATCAGCCCCAGCATTTT; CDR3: CAWIIPVWGQGGDSNQPQHF
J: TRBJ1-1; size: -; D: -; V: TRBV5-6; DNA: TGTGCCAGCAGCTTTCTCCCGGCAGGGAACACTGAAGCTTTCTTT; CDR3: CASSFLPAGNTEAFF
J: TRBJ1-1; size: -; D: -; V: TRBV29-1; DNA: TGCAGCGTTGGTGTCATGAACACTGAAGCTTTCTTT; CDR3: CSVGVMNTEAFF
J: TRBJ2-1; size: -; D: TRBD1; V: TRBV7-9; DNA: TGTGCCAGCAGCTTAGCGAGGGGGACAGGGGTTGAGCAGTTCTTC; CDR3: CASSLARGTGVEQFF
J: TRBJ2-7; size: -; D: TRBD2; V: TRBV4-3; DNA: TGCGCCAGCAGCCAAGGGCTAGCGGGGGGGCCCTACGAGCAGTACTTC; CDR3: CASSQGLAGGPYEQYF
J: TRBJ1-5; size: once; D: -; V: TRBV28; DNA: TGTGCCAGCAGCAGGGTTAGCAATCAGCCCCAGCATTTT; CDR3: CASSRVSNQPQHF
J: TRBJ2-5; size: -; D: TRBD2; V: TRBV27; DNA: TGTGCCAGCAGCGGGGGGTGGTCAGAGACCCAGTACTTC; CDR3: CASSGGWSETQYF
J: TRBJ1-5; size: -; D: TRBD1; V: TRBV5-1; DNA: TGCGCCAGCAGCCCCTGTCCGGGACAGGGGAATCAGCCCCAGCATTTT; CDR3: CASSPCPGQGNQPQHF
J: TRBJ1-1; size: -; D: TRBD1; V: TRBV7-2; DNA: TGTGCCAGCAGCTCCCTTTCGACAGGGGCATTGGCTTTCTTT; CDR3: CASSSLSTGALAFF
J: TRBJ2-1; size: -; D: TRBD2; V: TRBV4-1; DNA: TGCGCCAGCAGCCAAGTTGCTAGCGGGGTCATCCTCAATGAGCAGTTCTTC; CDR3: CASSQVASGVILNEQFF
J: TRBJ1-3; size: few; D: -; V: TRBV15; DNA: TGTGCCACCAGCAGAGACAGGGGTACTGGAAACACCATATATTTT; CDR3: CATSRDRGTGNTIYF
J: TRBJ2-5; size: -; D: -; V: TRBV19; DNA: TGTGCCAGTAGTGAACAGGGACCCCAAGAGACCCAGTACTTC; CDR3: CASSEQGPQETQYF
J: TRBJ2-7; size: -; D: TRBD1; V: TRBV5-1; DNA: TGCGCCAGCAGCTTGGATACGGGACAGACCTACGAGCAGTACTTC; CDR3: CASSLDTGQTYEQYF
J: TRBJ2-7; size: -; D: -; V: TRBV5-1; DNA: TGCGCCAGCAGGAGGGGGTACGAGCAGTACTTC; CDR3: CASRRGYEQYF
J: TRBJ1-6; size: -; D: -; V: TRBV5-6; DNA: TGTGCCAGCAGCTTGTTTGACAGGTGGAATTCACCCCTCCACTTT; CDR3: CASSLFDRWNSPLHF
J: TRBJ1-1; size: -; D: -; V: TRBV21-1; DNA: TGTGCCAGCAGCAAAGAAGGGACAGGGTTCGAATTGGGTGAAGCTTTCTTT; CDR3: CASSKEGTGFELGEAFF
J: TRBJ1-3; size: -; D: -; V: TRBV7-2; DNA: TGTGCCAGCAGCTTTTTATCCAGGAACGGAAACACCATATATTTT; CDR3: CASSFLSRNGNTIYF
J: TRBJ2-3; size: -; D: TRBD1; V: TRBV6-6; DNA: TGTGCCAGCAGTCTCAACAGGGGGAAGACGCAGTATTTT; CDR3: CASSLNRGKTQYF
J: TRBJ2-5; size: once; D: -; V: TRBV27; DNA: TGTGCCAGCAGTTTCCTTCTCTCCGAGACCCAGTACTTC; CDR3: CASSFLLSETQYF